Listed below are T cell receptor beta chains from one sample, sequenced in a study of CD8+ T cells in alopecia areata. Here immunoSEQ multiplex PCR was the method, and the copy in TCRdb shows in-frame clones only, minus some. This table holds about 97,000 clones, 41% found once. The sample comprised CD4+ T cells sorted from blood. These receptors were collected from a human donor with alopecia areata. Both conserved end residues are trimmed from each CDR3. The D gene is left open where the match is weak.

V: TRBV29-1
D: NA
J: TRBJ2-1
CDR3: SVASGGGSYNEQF

V: TRBV4-3
D: NA
J: TRBJ2-1
CDR3: ASSQGWRSGDEQF

V: TRBV28
D: TRBD1
J: TRBJ2-5
CDR3: ASSLWDRGRWETQY

V: TRBV4-2
D: NA
J: TRBJ1-2
CDR3: ASSQDWGRDGYT

V: TRBV7-2
D: NA
J: TRBJ2-1
CDR3: ASSPRGPAAEQF

V: TRBV29-1
D: TRBD2
J: TRBJ2-4
CDR3: SVVELAPNIQY

V: TRBV5-1
D: NA
J: TRBJ2-1
CDR3: ASSSHSGLLNEQF

V: TRBV30
D: NA
J: TRBJ2-2
CDR3: AWKGGADPTGELF

V: TRBV14
D: NA
J: TRBJ2-7
CDR3: ASSPSHWRATYEQY

V: TRBV15
D: TRBD2
J: TRBJ2-5
CDR3: ATRDPGLAGNQETQY

V: TRBV23-1
D: TRBD1
J: TRBJ1-5
CDR3: GYRGRSQPQH

V: TRBV5-1
D: NA
J: TRBJ2-1
CDR3: ASSLVWDPYNEQF

V: TRBV7-9
D: NA
J: TRBJ2-1
CDR3: ASSPGVRSYNEQF

V: TRBV11-1
D: NA
J: TRBJ2-1
CDR3: ASSFLRARPYNEQF

V: TRBV4-2
D: NA
J: TRBJ2-5
CDR3: ASSQDWHRQETQY

V: TRBV30
D: NA
J: TRBJ2-3
CDR3: AWRLVDTQY

V: TRBV30
D: NA
J: TRBJ1-3
CDR3: AWRSGTRTGNTIY

V: TRBV25-1
D: NA
J: TRBJ2-7
CDR3: ASAHSYEQY

V: TRBV30
D: NA
J: TRBJ1-5
CDR3: AWSHGKANQPQH

V: TRBV5-1
D: NA
J: TRBJ2-5
CDR3: ASSYQKGEQETQY

V: TRBV7-2
D: NA
J: TRBJ2-2
CDR3: ASSFLRSGELF

V: TRBV5-4
D: NA
J: TRBJ2-1
CDR3: ASSLEGRTQQF

V: TRBV9
D: NA
J: TRBJ1-1
CDR3: ASSVGRGSVTEAF

V: TRBV30
D: NA
J: TRBJ2-5
CDR3: AWSIHRETQY

V: TRBV7-2
D: NA
J: TRBJ2-7
CDR3: ASSLDSTSYYEQY

V: TRBV29-1
D: NA
J: TRBJ1-3
CDR3: SVEVVGNTIY

V: TRBV6-5
D: TRBD2
J: TRBJ2-4
CDR3: ASSSSAGTNIQY